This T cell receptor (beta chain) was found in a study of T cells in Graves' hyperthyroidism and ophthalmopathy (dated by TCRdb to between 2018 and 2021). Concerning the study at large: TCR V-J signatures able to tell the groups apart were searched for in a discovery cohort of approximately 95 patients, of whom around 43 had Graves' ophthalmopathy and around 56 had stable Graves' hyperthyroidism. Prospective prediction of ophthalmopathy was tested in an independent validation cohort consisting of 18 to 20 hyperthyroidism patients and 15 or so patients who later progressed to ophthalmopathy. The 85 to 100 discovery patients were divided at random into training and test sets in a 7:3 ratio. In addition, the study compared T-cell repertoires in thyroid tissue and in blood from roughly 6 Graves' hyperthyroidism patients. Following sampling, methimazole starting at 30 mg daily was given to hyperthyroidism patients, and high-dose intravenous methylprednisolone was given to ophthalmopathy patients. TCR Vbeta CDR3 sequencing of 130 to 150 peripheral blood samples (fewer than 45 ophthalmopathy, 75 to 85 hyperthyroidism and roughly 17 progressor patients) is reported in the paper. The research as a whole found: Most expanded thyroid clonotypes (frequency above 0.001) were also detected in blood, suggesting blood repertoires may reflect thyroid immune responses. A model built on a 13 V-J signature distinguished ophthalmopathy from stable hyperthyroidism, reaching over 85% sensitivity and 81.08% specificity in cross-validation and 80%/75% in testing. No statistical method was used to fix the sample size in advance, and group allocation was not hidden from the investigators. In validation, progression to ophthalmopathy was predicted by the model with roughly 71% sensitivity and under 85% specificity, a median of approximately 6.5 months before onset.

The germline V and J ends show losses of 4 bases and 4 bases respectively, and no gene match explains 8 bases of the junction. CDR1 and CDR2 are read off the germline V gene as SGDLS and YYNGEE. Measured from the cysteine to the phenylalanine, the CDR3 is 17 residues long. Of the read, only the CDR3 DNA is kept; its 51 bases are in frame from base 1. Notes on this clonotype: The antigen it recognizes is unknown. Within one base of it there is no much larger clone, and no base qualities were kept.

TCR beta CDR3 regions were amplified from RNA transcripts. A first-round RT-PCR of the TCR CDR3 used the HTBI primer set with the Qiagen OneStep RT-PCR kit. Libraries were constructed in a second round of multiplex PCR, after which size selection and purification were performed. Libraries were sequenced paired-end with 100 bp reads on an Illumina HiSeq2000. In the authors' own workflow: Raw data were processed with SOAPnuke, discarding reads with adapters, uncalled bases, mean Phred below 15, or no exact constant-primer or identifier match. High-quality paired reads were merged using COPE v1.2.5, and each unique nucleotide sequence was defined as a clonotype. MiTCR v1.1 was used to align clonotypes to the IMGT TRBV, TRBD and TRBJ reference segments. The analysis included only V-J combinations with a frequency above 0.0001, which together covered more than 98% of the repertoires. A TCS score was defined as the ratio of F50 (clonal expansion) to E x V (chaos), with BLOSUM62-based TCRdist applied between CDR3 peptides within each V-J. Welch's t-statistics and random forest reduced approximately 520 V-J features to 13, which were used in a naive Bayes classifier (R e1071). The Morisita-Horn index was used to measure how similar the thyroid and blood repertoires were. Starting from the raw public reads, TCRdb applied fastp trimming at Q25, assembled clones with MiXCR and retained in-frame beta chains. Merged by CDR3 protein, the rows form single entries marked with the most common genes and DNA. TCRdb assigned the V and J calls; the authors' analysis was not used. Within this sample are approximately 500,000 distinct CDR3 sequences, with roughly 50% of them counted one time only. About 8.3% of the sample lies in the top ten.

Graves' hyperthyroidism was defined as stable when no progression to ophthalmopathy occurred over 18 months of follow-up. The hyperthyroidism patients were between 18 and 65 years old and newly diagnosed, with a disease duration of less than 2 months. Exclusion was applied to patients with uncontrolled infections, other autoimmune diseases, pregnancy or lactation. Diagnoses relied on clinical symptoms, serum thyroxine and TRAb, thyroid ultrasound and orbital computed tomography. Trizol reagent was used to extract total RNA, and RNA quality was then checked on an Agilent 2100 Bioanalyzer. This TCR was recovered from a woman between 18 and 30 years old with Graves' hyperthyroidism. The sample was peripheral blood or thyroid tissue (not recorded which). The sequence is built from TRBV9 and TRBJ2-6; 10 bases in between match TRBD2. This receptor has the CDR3 CASSHGAGGTGANVLTF. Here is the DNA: TGTGCCAGCAGCCATGGAGCGGGAGGGACAGGGGCCAACGTCCTGACTTTC.